This T cell receptor (beta chain) was documented in a study of cytomegalovirus exposure and HLA in healthy donors. About the study: Some 80 million unique TCR sequences came from HLA-typed donors in an early release. Caucasian-associated ancestry cluster membership applied to around 76% of some 400 genotyped donors.

Both 60 Vbeta primers and 13 Jbeta primers went into the PCR. The repertoire was sequenced with immunoSEQ multiplex PCR; TCRdb's copy has only in-frame clones and lacks some. The sample lists roughly 89,000 clones, about three quarters occurring once. Study results and caveats: Common viral pathogens seemed to be connected with several of the most significant clusters, according to a later analysis.

Germline V CDR1 and CDR2: SGHNT, YENEEA. The CDR3 extends over 13 amino acids. V gave up 5 bases and J gave up 3 bases; unmatched junction bases: 2. This clone was seen a few times. Its target is not known. This receptor was identified in a man aged 30 to 39 in good health and CMV-seropositive. The genes are TRBV11-3 and TRBJ1-1; 8 bases match TRBD1. Sequencing was carried out using PBMCs. The chain's CDR3 is CASSRQGYTEAFF. CDR3 DNA sequence: TGTGCCAGCAGCCGACAGGGGTACACTGAAGCTTTCTTT.